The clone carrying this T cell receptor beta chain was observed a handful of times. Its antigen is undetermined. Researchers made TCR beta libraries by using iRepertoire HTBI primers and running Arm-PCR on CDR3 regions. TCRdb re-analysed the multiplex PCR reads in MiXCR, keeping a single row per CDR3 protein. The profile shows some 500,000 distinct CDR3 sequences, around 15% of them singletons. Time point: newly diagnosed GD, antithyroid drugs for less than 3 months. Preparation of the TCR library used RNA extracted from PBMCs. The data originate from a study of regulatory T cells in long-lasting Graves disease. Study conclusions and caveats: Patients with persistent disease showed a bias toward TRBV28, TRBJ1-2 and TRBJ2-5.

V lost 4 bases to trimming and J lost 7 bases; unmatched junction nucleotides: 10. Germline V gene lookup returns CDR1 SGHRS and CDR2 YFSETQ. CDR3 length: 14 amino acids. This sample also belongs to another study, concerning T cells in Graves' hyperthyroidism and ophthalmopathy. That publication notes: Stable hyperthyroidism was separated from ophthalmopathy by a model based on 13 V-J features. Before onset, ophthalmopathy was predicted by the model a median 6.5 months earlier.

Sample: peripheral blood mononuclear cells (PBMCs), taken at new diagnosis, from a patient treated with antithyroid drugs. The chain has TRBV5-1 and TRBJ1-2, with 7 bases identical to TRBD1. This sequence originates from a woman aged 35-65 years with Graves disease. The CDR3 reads CASSPPTGSGGYTF. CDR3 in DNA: TGCGCCAGCAGCCCCCCGACAGGGTCCGGTGGCTACACCTTC.